The 20 T cell receptor beta chains below all came from one sample that was sequenced in a study of T cell changes during pregnancy in multiple sclerosis (dated by TCRdb to the late 2010s). Library prep was done by the immunoSEQ multiplex PCR assay. TCRdb took over this immuneACCESS table, retaining in-frame rearrangements with V and J assigned. Such tables are incomplete; in checked studies, under half of the missing clones stem from an unresolved V gene, and the remainder is unexplained. For this sample the table gives just under 65,000 clones, of which roughly 91% were detected only once. The top ten clonotypes cover around 2.2% of the sample. This material consisted of peripheral blood, taken in the third trimester of pregnancy. All receptors derive from a female donor in good health, enrolled as a control in a pregnancy study.

V gene TRBV18 combines with J gene TRBJ2-1, with TRBD2 matching over 14 bases. This CDR3 region has 16 residues. The V segment lost 3 bases and the J segment 10 bases; nucleotides outside the gene matches: 8. CDR1 is KGHSH and CDR2 is LQKENI in the germline V gene. CDR3 coding DNA: TGTGCCAGCTCACCGGACGGACTAGCGGGGGGCGCCGAGCAGTTCTTC. It codes for CASSPDGLAGGAEQFF.

The V gene is TRBV5-1, the J gene TRBJ2-1; 8 positions match TRBD1. V shed 4 bases, J shed 9 bases, and the junction held 9 bases outside the gene matches. Germline-derived CDR1 and CDR2 are SGHRS and YFSETQ. There are 14 residues in the CDR3. The CDR3 coding sequence is TGCGCCAGCAGCCCTGGCACAGGGGGTGGTGAGCAGTTCTTC. It translates to CASSPGTGGGEQFF. Using reference TRBV5-1 and TRBJ2-1 for the parts outside the CDR3, the full variable domain is KAGVTQTPRYLIKTRGQQVTLSCSPISGHRSVSWYQQTPGQGLQFLFEYFSETQRNKGNFPGRFSGRQFSNSRSEMNVSTLELGDSALYLCASSPGTGGGEQFFGPGTRLTVL.

The V and J genes are TRBV19 and TRBJ2-7; maybe TRBD2 (6 bases). The CDR3 totals 13 residues. Germline CDR1 and CDR2: LNHDA and SQIVND (reference sequence). Trimming removed 5 bases at V and 3 bases at J, with 11 bases between. The CDR3 region is CASSSVSGYEQYF. CDR3 nucleotide sequence: TGTGCCAGTAGTTCCGTTAGCGGCTACGAGCAGTACTTC.

The chain has TRBV28 and TRBJ1-1; D is uncertain. CDR3 length equals 15 residues. The V gene lost 5 bases and the J gene lost 4 bases, with 17 bases spanning the gap. In germline, CDR1 is MDHEN, CDR2 SYDVKM. This CDR3 is CASSTRARRGTEAFF. CDR3 in DNA: TGTGCCAGCAGTACGCGGGCCCGGCGTGGCACTGAAGCTTTCTTT.

The rearrangement links TRBV19 to TRBJ2-3; TRBD2 aligns across 9 bases. The trim removed 6 bases at V and 2 bases at J, leaving 6 bases unmatched. Germline values: CDR1 LNHDA, CDR2 SQIVND (reference sequence). This CDR3 has 15 residues. The CDR3 protein is CASRDSGGTTDTQYF. The CDR3 DNA reads TGTGCCAGTAGGGATAGCGGGGGAACCACAGATACGCAGTATTTT.

The gene calls are TRBV28 and TRBJ2-7; D call uncertain. Per germline, CDR1 MDHEN and CDR2 SYDVKM. V was cut by 5 bases and J by 0 bases, with 5 bases left in between. This CDR3 spans 12 amino acids. CDR3 protein: CASSDFSYEQYF. The CDR3 bases are TGTGCCAGCAGTGACTTCTCCTACGAGCAGTACTTC.

The chain couples TRBV4-2 to TRBJ1-5; TRBD1 matches at 8 bases. V was clipped by 0 bases and J by 3 bases; unmatched bases: 7. From germline, CDR1 is LGHNA and CDR2 YNFKEQ. CDR3 length equals 17 residues. For the CDR3, the DNA is TGTGCCAGCAGCCAAGATTGGTCAGGGGGCAACAATCAGCCCCAGCATTTT. This translates into CASSQDWSGGNNQPQHF.

The chain recombines TRBV6-1 with TRBJ1-4, with TRBD1 matching 9 bases. V was clipped by 3 bases and J by 8 bases; unmatched bases: 7. The CDR3 runs 15 residues. CDR1 is MNHNS and CDR2 is SASEGT in the germline V gene. CDR3 loop: CASSDPDRGDEKLFF. CDR3 coding DNA: TGTGCCAGCAGTGACCCGGACAGGGGCGACGAAAAACTGTTTTTT.

V gene TRBV6-5 combines with J gene TRBJ1-1; 9 positions match TRBD1. V lost 2 bases, J lost 5 bases, and 3 bases stayed unmatched. Germline values: CDR1 MNHEY, CDR2 SVGAGI. The CDR3 has 14 residues. The CDR3 DNA sequence: TGTGCCAGCAGTTACACAGGGGGCACTACTGAAGCTTTCTTT. The encoded protein is CASSYTGGTTEAFF.

The chain combines TRBV10-3 with TRBJ2-7, with 7 bases matching TRBD2. The trim removed 2 bases at V and 6 bases at J, leaving 10 bases unmatched. The CDR3 sequence is 15 residues long. Germline-derived CDR1 and CDR2 are ENHRY and SYGVKD. The CDR3, as DNA: TGTGCCATCAGTGAGAAGGCTAGCGGCAAGATCGAGCAGTACTTC. As protein: CAISEKASGKIEQYF.

The chain combines TRBV19 with TRBJ1-1, with D tentatively TRBD1 (5 bases). CDR1 and CDR2 from the germline V gene are LNHDA and SQIVND (reference sequence). Between the trimmed V and J ends, which lost 5 bases and 0 bases, there was a span of 10 bases. This CDR3 is 14 amino acids long. For the CDR3, the DNA is TGTGCCAGTAGTGACAGCTCCATGAACACTGAAGCTTTCTTT. Residues: CASSDSSMNTEAFF. The variable domain in full, completed from reference TRBV19 and TRBJ1-1, reads DGGITQSPKYLFRKEGQNVTLSCEQNLNHDAMYWYRQDPGQGLRLIYYSQIVNDFQKGDIAEGYSVSREKKESFPLTVTSAQKNPTAFYLCASSDSSMNTEAFFGQGTRLTVV.

V is TRBV19 and J is TRBJ1-2, with 10 bases matching TRBD1. The CDR3 totals 13 residues. V shed 6 bases and J 5 bases; nucleotides not matched to a gene: 3. In germline, CDR1 is LNHDA, CDR2 SQIVND (reference sequence). The DNA for the CDR3 is TGTGCCAGTAGGTCGGGACAGGGGTATGGCTACACCTTC. Amino acids: CASRSGQGYGYTF.

The chain carries TRBV5-1 and TRBJ1-1, with 9 bases fitting TRBD1. V lost 0 bases to trimming and J lost 5 bases; unmatched junction nucleotides: 8. Germline V gene lookup returns CDR1 SGHRS and CDR2 YFSETQ. CDR3 length: 16 residues. CDR3 protein: CASSLATGGKVTEAFF. The CDR3 DNA is TGCGCCAGCAGCTTGGCGACAGGGGGAAAAGTGACTGAAGCTTTCTTT.

The chain uses TRBV13 and TRBJ2-1; 7 bases are a match to TRBD2. Germline trimming cut 6 bases from V and 7 bases from J; bases unmatched to any gene: 9. From germline, CDR1 is PRHDT and CDR2 FYEKMQ (reference sequence). There are 14 residues in the CDR3. CDR3 sequence reads: CASSFREVGNEQFF. The CDR3 DNA reads as TGTGCCAGCAGTTTTCGGGAGGTTGGAAATGAGCAGTTCTTC.

The CDR3 region has the DNA TGTGCCAGCAGCCTCTTACAGGGCGCGAAGCGTTTTGAAGCTTTCTTT. This translates into CASSLLQGAKRFEAFF. The J gene is TRBJ1-1, the V gene TRBV13; a possible D gene is TRBD1 (6 bases). The V end lost 5 bases, the J end lost 7 bases, and 23 bases lay between the germline ends. Germline-derived CDR1 and CDR2 are PRHDT and FYEKMQ (reference sequence). The CDR3 loop spans 16 amino acids.

This chain links TRBV5-4 with TRBJ1-6; the match to TRBD1 covers 7 bases. Germline-derived CDR1 and CDR2 are SGHNT and YYREEE (reference sequence). The V gene end was trimmed by 0 bases and the J gene end by 10 bases; junction bases not matched to a gene: 7. There are 15 residues in the CDR3. The CDR3 reads CASSLDGSGGSPLHF. Here the CDR3 DNA reads TGTGCCAGCAGCTTGGACGGGTCAGGGGGGTCACCCCTCCACTTT.

The chain uses TRBV27 and TRBJ2-1; 15 bases are shared with TRBD2. V lost 6 bases and J lost 9; bases outside the gene matches: 9. The CDR3 spans 16 residues. Germline CDR1 MNHEY, CDR2 SMNVEV (reference sequence). The CDR3 loop is CASSDRTSGRDGEQFF. The CDR3 DNA sequence: TGTGCCAGCAGCGACCGGACTAGCGGGAGGGATGGTGAGCAGTTCTTC.

V usage is TRBV11-2 and J usage is TRBJ1-2; D gene ambiguous. V lost 5 bases and J lost 5, with 9 bases in between. This CDR3 comprises 12 residues. Germline values: CDR1 SGHAT, CDR2 FQNNGV. The CDR3 reads CASSHTMYGYTF. CDR3 DNA: TGTGCCAGCAGCCACACCATGTATGGCTACACCTTC.

This clone has just one count. This chain links TRBV28 with TRBJ1-2; D remains ambiguous. The length of the CDR3 is 12 residues. V lost 3 bases and J 7 bases, leaving 9 bases between the germline ends. Per the germline V gene, CDR1 is MDHEN and CDR2 is SYDVKM. In nucleotides, the CDR3 is TGTGCCAGCAGTTTTGCAGCGAGTGGCTACACCTTC. Protein sequence: CASSFAASGYTF.

The rearrangement uses TRBV5-5 and TRBJ1-1; the D gene is possibly TRBD1 (5 bases). The germline V gene encodes CDR1 SGHKS and CDR2 YYEKEE (reference sequence). CDR3 length: 14 amino acids. Trimming stripped 3 bases from V and 5 bases from J, with 14 bases between. CDR3 region: CASSWSGGNTEAFF. In nucleotides, the CDR3 is TGTGCCAGCAGCTGGTCTGGGGGGAATACTGAAGCTTTCTTT.